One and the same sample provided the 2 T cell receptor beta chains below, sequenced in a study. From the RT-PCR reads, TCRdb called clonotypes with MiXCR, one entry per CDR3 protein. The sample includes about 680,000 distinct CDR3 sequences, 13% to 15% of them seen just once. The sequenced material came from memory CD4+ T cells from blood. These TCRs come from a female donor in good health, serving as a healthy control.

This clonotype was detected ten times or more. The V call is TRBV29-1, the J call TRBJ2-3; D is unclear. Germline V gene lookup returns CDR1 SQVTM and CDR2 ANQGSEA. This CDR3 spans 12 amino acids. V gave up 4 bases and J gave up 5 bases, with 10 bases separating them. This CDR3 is CSVVPNRDTQYF. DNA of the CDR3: TGCAGCGTTGTCCCCAACAGAGATACGCAGTATTTT.

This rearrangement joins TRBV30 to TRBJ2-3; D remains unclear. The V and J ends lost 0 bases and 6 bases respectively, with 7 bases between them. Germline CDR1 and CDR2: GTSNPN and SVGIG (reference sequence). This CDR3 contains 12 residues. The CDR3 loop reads CAWSVSRDTQYF. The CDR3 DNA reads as TGTGCCTGGAGTGTTTCGCGGGATACGCAGTATTTT.